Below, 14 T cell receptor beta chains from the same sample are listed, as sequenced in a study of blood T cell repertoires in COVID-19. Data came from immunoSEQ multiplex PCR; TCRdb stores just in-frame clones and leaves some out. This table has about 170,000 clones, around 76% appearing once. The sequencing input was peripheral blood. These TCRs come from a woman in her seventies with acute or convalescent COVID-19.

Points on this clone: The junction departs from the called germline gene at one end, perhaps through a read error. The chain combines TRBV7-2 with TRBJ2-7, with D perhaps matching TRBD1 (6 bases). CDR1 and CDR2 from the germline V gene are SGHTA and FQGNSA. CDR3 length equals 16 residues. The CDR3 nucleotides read TGTGCCAGCAGCCAGAGGGCAGGGGCACCCGGCTCAGGATTCCACTTC. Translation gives CASSQRAGAPGSGFHF.

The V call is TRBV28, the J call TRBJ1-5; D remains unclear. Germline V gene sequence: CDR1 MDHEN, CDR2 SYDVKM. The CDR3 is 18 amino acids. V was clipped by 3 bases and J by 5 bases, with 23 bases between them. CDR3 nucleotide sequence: TGTGCCAGCAGTTTTAGCTCTTTTTTGGGGAGTGTGGATCAGCCCCAGCATTTT. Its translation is CASSFSSFLGSVDQPQHF. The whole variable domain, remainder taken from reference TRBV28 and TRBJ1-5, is DVKVTQSSRYLVKRTGEKVFLECVQDMDHENMFWYRQDPGLGLRLIYFSYDVKMKEKGDIPEGYSVSREKKERFSLILESASTNQTSMYLCASSFSSFLGSVDQPQHFGDGTRLSIL.

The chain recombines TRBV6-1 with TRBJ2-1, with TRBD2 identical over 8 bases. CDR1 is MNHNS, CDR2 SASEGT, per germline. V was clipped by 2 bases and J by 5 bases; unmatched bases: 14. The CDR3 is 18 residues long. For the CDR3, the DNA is TGTGCCAGCAGTGAAACTCTAGCCCTCGCGGGGGGCAACAATGAGCAGTTCTTC. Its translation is CASSETLALAGGNNEQFF.

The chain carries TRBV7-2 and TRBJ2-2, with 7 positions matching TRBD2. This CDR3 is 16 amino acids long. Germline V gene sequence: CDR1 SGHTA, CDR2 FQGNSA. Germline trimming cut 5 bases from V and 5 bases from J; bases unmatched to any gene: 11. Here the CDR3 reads CASSPQAGRRTGELFF. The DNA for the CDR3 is TGTGCCAGCAGCCCCCAAGCGGGGAGGAGGACCGGGGAGCTGTTTTTT.

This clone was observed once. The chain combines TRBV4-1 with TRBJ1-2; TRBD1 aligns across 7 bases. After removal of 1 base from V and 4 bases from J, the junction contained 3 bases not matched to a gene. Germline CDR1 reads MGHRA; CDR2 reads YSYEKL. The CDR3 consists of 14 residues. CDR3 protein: CASSQGGQPYGYTF. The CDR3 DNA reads TGCGCCAGCAGCCAAGGGGGACAGCCCTATGGCTACACCTTC.

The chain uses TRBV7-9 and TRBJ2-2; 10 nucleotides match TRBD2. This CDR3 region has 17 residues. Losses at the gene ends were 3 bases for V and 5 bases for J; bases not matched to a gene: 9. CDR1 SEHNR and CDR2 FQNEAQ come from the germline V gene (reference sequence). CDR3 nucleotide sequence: TGTGCCAGCAGCTTTCGGCTAGCGGGAGCGGGAACCGGGGAGCTGTTTTTT. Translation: CASSFRLAGAGTGELFF.

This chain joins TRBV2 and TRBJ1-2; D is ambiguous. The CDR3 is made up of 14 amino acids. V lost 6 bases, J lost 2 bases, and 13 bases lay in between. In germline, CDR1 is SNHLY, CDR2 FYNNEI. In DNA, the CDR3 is TGTGCCAGCAGGGGTGACTCCTTAAACTATGGCTACACCTTC. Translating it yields CASRGDSLNYGYTF.

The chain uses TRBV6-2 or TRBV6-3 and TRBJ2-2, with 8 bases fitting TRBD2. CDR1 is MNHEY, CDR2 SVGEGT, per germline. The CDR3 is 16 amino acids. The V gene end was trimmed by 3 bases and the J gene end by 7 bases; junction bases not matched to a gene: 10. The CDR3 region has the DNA TGTGCCAGCAGTTATGCACTAGCGGAGTTTGGCGGGGAGCTGTTTTTT. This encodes CASSYALAEFGGELFF.

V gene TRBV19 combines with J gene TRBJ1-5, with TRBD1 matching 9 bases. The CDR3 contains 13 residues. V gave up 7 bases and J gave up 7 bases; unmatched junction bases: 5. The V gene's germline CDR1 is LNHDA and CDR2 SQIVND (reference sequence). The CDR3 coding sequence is TGTGCCAGTACCGGGACAGGGAACCAGCCCCAGCATTTT. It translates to CASTGTGNQPQHF. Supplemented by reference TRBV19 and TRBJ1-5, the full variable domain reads DGGITQSPKYLFRKEGQNVTLSCEQNLNHDAMYWYRQDPGQGLRLIYYSQIVNDFQKGDIAEGYSVSREKKESFPLTVTSAQKNPTAFYLCASTGTGNQPQHFGDGTRLSIL.

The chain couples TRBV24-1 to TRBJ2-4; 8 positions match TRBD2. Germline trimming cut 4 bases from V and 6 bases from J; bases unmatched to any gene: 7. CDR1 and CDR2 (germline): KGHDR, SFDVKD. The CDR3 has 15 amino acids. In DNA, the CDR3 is TGTGCCACCAGTGAAGGTACCGGGACTAGAAACATTCAGTACTTC. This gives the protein CATSEGTGTRNIQYF.

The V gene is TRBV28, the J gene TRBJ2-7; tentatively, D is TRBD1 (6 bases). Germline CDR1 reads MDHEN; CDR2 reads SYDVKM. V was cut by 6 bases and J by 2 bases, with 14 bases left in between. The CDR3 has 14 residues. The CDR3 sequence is CASRPPTGTYEQYF. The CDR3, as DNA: TGTGCCAGCAGACCTCCTACAGGGACCTACGAGCAGTACTTC.

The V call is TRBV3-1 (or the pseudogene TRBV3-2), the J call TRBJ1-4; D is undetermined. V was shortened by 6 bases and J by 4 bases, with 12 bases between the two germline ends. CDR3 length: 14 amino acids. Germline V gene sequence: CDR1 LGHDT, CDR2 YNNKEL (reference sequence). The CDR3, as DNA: TGTGCCAGCAGTATGACGCGGAGTAATGAAAAACTGTTTTTT. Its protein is CASSMTRSNEKLFF.

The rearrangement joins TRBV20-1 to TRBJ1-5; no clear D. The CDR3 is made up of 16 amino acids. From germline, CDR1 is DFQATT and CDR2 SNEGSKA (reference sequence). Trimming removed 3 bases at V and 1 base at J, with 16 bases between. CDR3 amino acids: CSASPPPPRSNQPQHF. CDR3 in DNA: TGCAGTGCTAGTCCACCACCTCCTAGGAGCAATCAGCCCCAGCATTTT.

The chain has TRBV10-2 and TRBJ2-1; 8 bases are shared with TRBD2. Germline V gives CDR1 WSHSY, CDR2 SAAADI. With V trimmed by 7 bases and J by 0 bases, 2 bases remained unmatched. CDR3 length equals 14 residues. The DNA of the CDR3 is TGCGCCAGCACTACTAGCGGCTCCTACAATGAGCAGTTCTTC. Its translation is CASTTSGSYNEQFF.